These T cell receptor beta chains were read from a single sample in a study of T cells in Graves' hyperthyroidism and ophthalmopathy. From the multiplex PCR reads, TCRdb called clonotypes with MiXCR, one entry per CDR3 protein. The table has roughly 710,000 distinct CDR3 sequences, 30% to 40% seen once. The specimen sequenced was blood. These receptors all stem from a woman between 40 and 55 years old with Graves' hyperthyroidism. CDR3s leave out the opening cysteine and the closing phenylalanine or tryptophan.

CDR3 protein: ASSLGSYGSPLH
CDR3 length: 12
V gene: TRBV4-3
J gene: TRBJ1-6

CDR3 protein: ATEFGTGLREQY
CDR3 length: 12
V gene: TRBV6-5
J gene: TRBJ2-7

CDR3 protein: ASSLTTGGLYTEAF
CDR3 length: 14
V gene: TRBV4-3
J gene: TRBJ1-1

CDR3 protein: ASSFVVGQGSSGNTIY
CDR3 length: 16
V gene: TRBV7-2
J gene: TRBJ1-3

CDR3 protein: ASSTSTQRAEAF
CDR3 length: 12
V gene: TRBV6-5
J gene: TRBJ1-1

CDR3 protein: SVRDGNSYEQY
CDR3 length: 11
V gene: TRBV29-1
J gene: TRBJ2-7

CDR3 protein: ASSYTTGVRNTIY
CDR3 length: 13
V gene: TRBV3-1
J gene: TRBJ1-3

CDR3 protein: ASRRSGTYEQY
CDR3 length: 11
V gene: TRBV19
J gene: TRBJ2-7

CDR3 protein: ASSLGSGPNTGELF
CDR3 length: 14
V gene: TRBV7-8
J gene: TRBJ2-2

CDR3 protein: ASSFQASPTAF
CDR3 length: 11
V gene: TRBV12-3/TRBV12-4
J gene: TRBJ1-1

CDR3 protein: SARGTSGSPSTDTQY
CDR3 length: 15
V gene: TRBV20-1
J gene: TRBJ2-3

CDR3 protein: ASRRGQEETQY
CDR3 length: 11
V gene: TRBV6-6
J gene: TRBJ2-5

CDR3 protein: ASSLLAGDNNQPRH
CDR3 length: 14
V gene: TRBV7-2
J gene: TRBJ1-5

CDR3 protein: AWSVTQAGANVLT
CDR3 length: 13
V gene: TRBV30
J gene: TRBJ2-6

CDR3 protein: SASTGSSYKQY
CDR3 length: 11
V gene: TRBV20-1
J gene: TRBJ2-7

CDR3 protein: ASSYSAEDYEQY
CDR3 length: 12
V gene: TRBV6-5
J gene: TRBJ2-7

CDR3 protein: ASSVGGRFDTEAF
CDR3 length: 13
V gene: TRBV9
J gene: TRBJ1-1

CDR3 protein: ASSLLTGEQPQH
CDR3 length: 12
V gene: TRBV5-1
J gene: TRBJ1-5

CDR3 protein: ASSFPEPGTVGTDERLF
CDR3 length: 17
V gene: TRBV11-1
J gene: TRBJ1-4

CDR3 protein: ASSTDSAEAF
CDR3 length: 10
V gene: TRBV7-9
J gene: TRBJ1-1

CDR3 protein: ASSIDLENTEAF
CDR3 length: 12
V gene: TRBV19
J gene: TRBJ1-1

CDR3 protein: ASKSGADGYT
CDR3 length: 10
V gene: TRBV19
J gene: TRBJ1-2

CDR3 protein: SAREVTLIRGEQY
CDR3 length: 13
V gene: TRBV20-1
J gene: TRBJ2-7

CDR3 protein: ASSQVASAYEQY
CDR3 length: 12
V gene: TRBV4-2
J gene: TRBJ2-7

CDR3 protein: ASSSQRSGT
CDR3 length: 9
V gene: TRBV7-9
J gene: TRBJ1-2

CDR3 protein: ASSWGVGAKPQH
CDR3 length: 12
V gene: TRBV7-2
J gene: TRBJ1-5

CDR3 protein: AISGEQETQY
CDR3 length: 10
V gene: TRBV10-3
J gene: TRBJ2-5

CDR3 protein: ASSQGTSYEQY
CDR3 length: 11
V gene: TRBV4-3
J gene: TRBJ2-7

CDR3 protein: ASTQGGARVNSPLH
CDR3 length: 14
V gene: TRBV7-2
J gene: TRBJ1-6

CDR3 protein: AISTSHNTEAF
CDR3 length: 11
V gene: TRBV10-3
J gene: TRBJ1-1

CDR3 protein: AISIQGLGYT
CDR3 length: 10
V gene: TRBV10-3
J gene: TRBJ1-2

CDR3 protein: ATSETGVRGEQY
CDR3 length: 12
V gene: TRBV24-1
J gene: TRBJ2-7

CDR3 protein: ASSLALDFGGRNEKLF
CDR3 length: 16
V gene: TRBV11-1
J gene: TRBJ1-4

CDR3 protein: ARAGGYEQY
CDR3 length: 9
V gene: TRBV10-1
J gene: TRBJ2-7

CDR3 protein: ASSPPRYEQY
CDR3 length: 10
V gene: TRBV7-9
J gene: TRBJ2-7

CDR3 protein: ASSPSGDMNTEAF
CDR3 length: 13
V gene: TRBV19
J gene: TRBJ1-1

CDR3 protein: ASRLVGYGYT
CDR3 length: 10
V gene: TRBV19
J gene: TRBJ1-2

CDR3 protein: SASLEGGYT
CDR3 length: 9
V gene: TRBV20-1
J gene: TRBJ1-2

CDR3 protein: SAMGLAERQETQY
CDR3 length: 13
V gene: TRBV20-1
J gene: TRBJ2-5

CDR3 protein: ASSEVTEWDGYT
CDR3 length: 12
V gene: TRBV6-5
J gene: TRBJ1-2

CDR3 protein: ASSYGGRPPDTQY
CDR3 length: 13
V gene: TRBV6-5
J gene: TRBJ2-3

CDR3 protein: ASSHISADYGYT
CDR3 length: 12
V gene: TRBV7-9
J gene: TRBJ1-2

CDR3 protein: ATSGAGDTEAF
CDR3 length: 11
V gene: TRBV15
J gene: TRBJ1-1

CDR3 protein: ASSFAGVLNSPLH
CDR3 length: 13
V gene: TRBV7-2
J gene: TRBJ1-6

CDR3 protein: ASSPQGAGTGELF
CDR3 length: 13
V gene: TRBV7-3
J gene: TRBJ2-2

CDR3 protein: SGRSPYGYT
CDR3 length: 9
V gene: TRBV29-1
J gene: TRBJ1-2

CDR3 protein: ASSLVGNLNTEAF
CDR3 length: 13
V gene: TRBV7-2
J gene: TRBJ1-1

CDR3 protein: ASSPLGIAETQY
CDR3 length: 12
V gene: TRBV5-5
J gene: TRBJ2-5